This T cell receptor beta chain was found in a study of T cells in Graves' hyperthyroidism and ophthalmopathy. At the level of the study: Peripheral blood sampling occurred at initial diagnosis, before any treatment.

V shed 6 bases and J shed 5 bases, with 13 bases lying between them. Germline V gene sequence: CDR1 MDHEN, CDR2 SYDVKM. The CDR3 is 13 residues long. Exclusion followed for patients with uncontrolled infection, other autoimmune disease, pregnancy or lactation. The investigators amplified TCR beta CDR3 regions from RNA transcripts. TCR CDR3 regions were first amplified by RT-PCR with HTBI primers. TCRdb independently ran MiXCR on the multiplex PCR reads; one entry per CDR3 protein. The sample shows 300,000 to 450,000 distinct CDR3 sequences, about 15% of them seen only once. This clonotype was seen many times. Its target is not known. Whole-study findings and limits: Model output signaled ophthalmopathy a median 6.5 months ahead of onset. Blood shared most expanded thyroid clonotypes above 0.001.

The receptor was derived from a woman younger than 45 with Graves' hyperthyroidism. Sequenced material: blood. The chain couples TRBV28 to TRBJ1-2; unclear D gene. CDR3 protein: CASSHVERYGYTF. In DNA form, the CDR3 reads TGTGCCAGCAGCCACGTGGAGAGATATGGCTACACCTTC.